This T cell receptor (beta chain) was captured by sequencing in a study of graft-versus-host responses after intestinal transplantation. Whole-study context: In this cohort, recipients had multivisceral, liver-intestinal, or isolated intestinal transplants.

Worth noting for this clone: Its antigen is not known.

The J segment lost 0 bases and the V segment lost 0 bases, leaving 3 bases of the junction unmatched. The germline V gene has CDR1 SGHNT and CDR2 YYREEE (reference sequence). The CDR3 runs to 16 residues. The method was immunoSEQ multiplex PCR; TCRdb's version includes in-frame clones alone and lacks a portion of them. This table holds about 98,000 clones, roughly four fifths found once. Notes on the study in general: Early post-transplant declines in HvG were associated with peak levels of circulating GvH clones. The marrow of recipients harbored GvH clones, and ileum or blood showed some of them first. Clonal ratios of graft-versus-host to host-versus-graft in allografts were high for patients exhibiting graft-donor T cell macrochimerism.

The source is a human donor who received an intestinal transplant. The chain recombines TRBV5-4 with TRBJ2-3; 8 nucleotides align to TRBD2. The sequencing used unstimulated CD8+ T cells sorted from spleen or lymph node cells, collected before intestinal transplant. CDR3 sequence (DNA): TGTGCCAGCAGCTTGGGAGCGGGGGTAAGCACAGATACGCAGTATTTT. Residues: CASSLGAGVSTDTQYF.